Each of the 3 T cell receptor beta chains below was sequenced from the same sample in a study of CD8 T cells in Susac syndrome (dated by TCRdb to about 2019). The library was obtained by the immunoSEQ multiplex PCR assay. RNA was extracted with the RNeasy kit and about 0.5 to 1 ug was reverse transcribed using random hexamers. Through fastp at Q25 and MiXCR, TCRdb rebuilt clones from the public reads, retaining in-frame beta chains. Rows are unified per CDR3 protein, each entry keeping the most common DNA and genes. The sample includes about 200,000 distinct CDR3 sequences, with about 96% observed a single time. The ten largest clones take up about 0.09% of the sample. The sequenced sample consisted of CD4+ T cells from PBMCs. These receptors came from a human donor with multiple sclerosis.

The chain joins TRBV12-3 or TRBV12-4 to TRBJ1-2; 7 bases are a match to TRBD1. There are 13 residues in the CDR3. V gave up 6 bases and J gave up 8 bases; unmatched junction bases: 9. DNA of the CDR3: TGTGCCAGCAGCTTTGTTAGGGGGCGAGGCTACACCTTC. As protein: CASSFVRGRGYTF.

The chain links TRBV5-1 to TRBJ2-1; D remains unclear. The germline V gene encodes CDR1 SGHRS and CDR2 YFSETQ. The V end lost 0 bases, the J end lost 7 bases, and 17 bases lay between the germline ends. The CDR3 has 16 amino acids. The CDR3 loop reads CASSLGPVLLGNEQFF. CDR3 DNA: TGCGCCAGCAGCTTGGGGCCGGTCCTGCTTGGGAATGAGCAGTTCTTC.

The V and J genes are TRBV3-1 and TRBJ2-1, with TRBD2 matching 13 bases. With V trimmed by 2 bases and J by 5 bases, 6 bases remained unmatched. The CDR3 runs to 17 residues. CDR1 and CDR2 (germline): LGHDT, YNNKEL (reference sequence). The CDR3 protein is CASSQPLAGGLHNEQFF. CDR3 DNA: TGTGCCAGCAGCCAACCACTAGCGGGGGGGCTCCACAATGAGCAGTTCTTC.